This TCR beta chain was captured in a study of spatial heterogeneity in lung cancer. For the study at large: On average, each unique TCR and UMI combination appeared more than ten times in raw reads.

CDR3 length: 16 residues. The germline V and J ends were trimmed by 5 bases and 3 bases, with 16 bases remaining between them. Germline CDR1 reads SEHNR; CDR2 reads FQNEAQ (reference sequence). The time point: sample taken at primary tumor resection. Unsorted tumor, nontumor lung tissue or cryopreserved PBMC supplied the whole RNA. Samples were donated by 72 untreated early-stage non-small cell lung cancer patients. From the 5' RACE reads, TCRdb called clonotypes with MiXCR, one entry per CDR3 protein. This sample has around 60,000 distinct CDR3 sequences; 7.5% to 8.5% occur once, and the top ten carry over 13%.

The starting material was PBMCs, obtained at surgery. This clonotype originated in a female donor with early-stage non-small cell lung cancer. The chain links TRBV7-9 to TRBJ2-2; D possibly corresponds to TRBD2 (5 bases). CDR3 loop: CASSPQLLVDTGELFF. For the CDR3, the DNA is TGTGCCAGCAGCCCGCAATTACTAGTCGACACCGGGGAGCTGTTTTTT. The entire variable domain, with the rest obtained from reference TRBV7-9 and TRBJ2-2, is as follows: DTGVSQNPRHKITKRGQNVTFRCDPISEHNRLYWYRQTLGQGPEFLTYFQNEAQLEKSRLLSDRFSAERPKGSFSTLEIQRTEQGDSAMYLCASSPQLLVDTGELFFGEGSRLTVL.